One T cell receptor (beta chain) is described in this entry. This entry is derived from a study of technical replicates of blood from a few donors. V dropped 1 base and J dropped 4 bases, with 7 bases sitting between them. Germline CDR1 SEHNR, CDR2 FQNEAQ (reference sequence). The CDR3 has 13 amino acids. Data came from immunoSEQ multiplex PCR; TCRdb stores just in-frame clones and leaves some out. The data show some 74,000 clones, roughly 89% seen once. This sequence originates from a human donor in good health. Sequenced sample: T cells isolated from PBMCs. The chain links TRBV7-9 to TRBJ1-2; possible D gene TRBD1, 6 bases. CDR3 sequence (DNA): TGTGCCAGCAGCTTAGGAGGGGGCTATGGCTACACCTTC. Protein: CASSLGGGYGYTF.